One sample yielded the 26 T cell receptor beta chains listed below, sequenced in a study of OX40 agonist ivuxolimab in advanced cancers. Sequenced by immunoSEQ multiplex PCR; TCRdb stores in-frame clones only, minus some. The sample comprises 31,000 or so clones, around nine tenths of which are singletons, and more than 30% rests with the top ten. The source material was CD4+ or CD8+ T cells sorted from blood, sampled in a trial of the OX40 agonist ivuxolimab. The receptor source for this set is an adult with an advanced solid tumor such as melanoma, head and neck, liver or kidney cancer.

The chain couples TRBV19 to TRBJ2-1; a weak D match, TRBD1 (5 bases). V gave up 1 base and J gave up 15 bases, with 16 bases separating them. The germline V gene encodes CDR1 LNHDA and CDR2 SQIVND (reference sequence). There are 13 residues in the CDR3. CDR3 residues: CASSIASGPWVFF. The CDR3 DNA sequence: TGTGCCAGTAGTATAGCTTCAGGGCCGTGGGTGTTCTTC.

CDR3 bases: TGTGCCAGCAGCTTGGCGTGGGGTGGTACCGGGGAGCTGTTTTTT. Translated, it gives CASSLAWGGTGELFF. The chain joins TRBV5-6 to TRBJ2-2; D is ambiguous. The length of the CDR3 is 15 residues. Germline values: CDR1 SGHDT, CDR2 YYEEEE. Trimming pared 0 bases from V and 5 bases from J, leaving 11 bases between.

The CDR3 DNA follows: TGTGCCAGCAGTTTACTACCGGGACAAGCCGACAATGAGCAGTTCTTC. It encodes CASSLLPGQADNEQFF. The chain combines TRBV28 with TRBJ2-1; tentative D call: TRBD1 (6 bases). The germline gives CDR1 MDHEN, CDR2 SYDVKM. The V end lost 2 bases, the J end lost 5 bases, and 16 bases lay between the germline ends. The CDR3 runs to 16 residues.

This sequence joins TRBV13 and TRBJ2-1; 8 nucleotides agree with TRBD2. The trim removed 5 bases at V and 8 bases at J, leaving 5 bases unmatched. Germline CDR1 is PRHDT and CDR2 is FYEKMQ (reference sequence). This CDR3 has 13 residues. Here the CDR3 reads CASSVGLDDEQFF. CDR3 nucleotide sequence: TGTGCCAGCAGCGTGGGACTAGATGATGAGCAGTTCTTC.

The V gene is TRBV11-2, the J gene TRBJ2-1; D is perhaps TRBD1 or TRBD2 (5 bases each). CDR3 size: 12 residues. Germline CDR1 SGHAT, CDR2 FQNNGV. The V end was cut by 5 bases, the J end by 9 bases, with 11 bases between. The CDR3 DNA is TGTGCCAGCAGCCCCGCAGGGAGTGAGCAGTTCTTC. Protein sequence: CASSPAGSEQFF.

The chain joins TRBV2 to TRBJ2-1, with TRBD2 matching over 9 bases. The CDR3 spans 16 residues. Germline CDR1 reads SNHLY; CDR2 reads FYNNEI. The junction had 8 bases not matched to a gene; V was cut back by 4 bases and J by 4 bases. The CDR3 DNA sequence: TGTGCCAGCAGTGCCAGCAGACTAGCGGTTTACAATGAGCAGTTCTTC. It translates to CASSASRLAVYNEQFF. Using reference TRBV2 and TRBJ2-1 for the parts outside the CDR3, the full variable domain is EPEVTQTPSHQVTQMGQEVILRCVPISNHLYFYWYRQILGQKVEFLVSFYNNEISEKSEIFDDQFSVERPDGSNFTLKIRSTKLEDSAMYFCASSASRLAVYNEQFFGPGTRLTVL.

The sample holds one count of this clone. This chain joins TRBV7-9 and TRBJ2-6, with 8 positions matching TRBD1. The CDR3 covers 15 residues. Losses at the gene ends were 5 bases for V and 4 bases for J; bases not matched to a gene: 4. CDR1 SEHNR and CDR2 FQNEAQ come from the germline V gene (reference sequence). The CDR3 DNA reads as TGTGCCAGCAGCCCAGGGGGCAGCGGGGCCAACGTCCTGACTTTC. Residues: CASSPGGSGANVLTF.

This chain connects TRBV27 to TRBJ2-5, with D hard to call. The length of the CDR3 is 13 residues. Trimming pared 5 bases from V and 0 bases from J, leaving 7 bases between. CDR1 is MNHEY, CDR2 SMNVEV, per germline (reference sequence). This CDR3 is CASSLQNQETQYF. The CDR3 DNA sequence: TGTGCCAGCAGTCTACAAAACCAAGAGACCCAGTACTTC.

The chain joins TRBV19 to TRBJ2-4; D is unclear. The V gene lost 5 bases and the J gene lost 0 bases, with 11 bases spanning the gap. The CDR3 is 15 amino acids. The germline CDR1 and CDR2 sequences are LNHDA and SQIVND (reference sequence). Written as DNA, the CDR3 is TGTGCCAGTAGTTTGTTAGCAGTAGCCAAAAACATTCAGTACTTC. Protein sequence: CASSLLAVAKNIQYF.

The chain couples TRBV5-1 to TRBJ2-7; 8 nucleotides line up with TRBD2. Germline V lookup: CDR1 SGHRS, CDR2 YFSETQ. V was pared by 5 bases and J by 5 bases, with 6 bases of the junction left unmatched. The CDR3 spans 13 residues. The CDR3 DNA reads TGCGCCAGCAGGTCTAGCGGGCTCCACGAGCAGTACTTC. Its protein is CASRSSGLHEQYF.

About this clone: Other DNA sequences in this sample translate to the same CDR3. The gene calls are TRBV2 and TRBJ2-2, with D hard to call. The V gene's germline CDR1 is SNHLY and CDR2 FYNNEI. V lost 7 bases to trimming and J lost 2 bases, with 2 bases between them. The CDR3 extends over 11 amino acids. CDR3 in amino acids: CASTNTGELFF. In DNA, the CDR3 is TGTGCCAGCACTAACACCGGGGAGCTGTTTTTT.

The chain carries TRBV7-2 and TRBJ1-6; 7 bases are shared with TRBD1. Germline assignment: CDR1 SGHTA and CDR2 FQGNSA. The length of the CDR3 is 15 residues. The V and J ends lost 3 bases and 10 bases, in that order; junction bases with no gene match: 9. This CDR3 is CASSFGTDAWSPLHF. CDR3 nucleotides: TGTGCCAGCAGCTTCGGGACAGATGCTTGGTCACCCCTCCACTTT.

The chain joins TRBV20-1 to TRBJ2-7, with D unclear. Germline values: CDR1 DFQATT, CDR2 SNEGSKA (reference sequence). The CDR3 covers 11 residues. The V gene lost 8 bases and the J gene lost 6 bases, with 14 bases spanning the gap. The CDR3 DNA is TGCAGTTCCACGGGCTCCCTCGAGCAGTACTTC. Protein: CSSTGSLEQYF.

This clone was seen a few times. The chain employs TRBV5-4 and TRBJ2-7, with D perhaps matching TRBD1 or TRBD2 (5 bases each). Per germline, CDR1 SGHNT and CDR2 YYREEE (reference sequence). V shed 2 bases and J shed 2 bases, with 8 bases lying between them. The CDR3 consists of 13 residues. The DNA of the CDR3 is TGTGCCAGCAGCTTACAGGAGGCCTACGAGCAGTACTTC. Translating gives CASSLQEAYEQYF. Looking up the rest from reference TRBV5-4 and TRBJ2-7 gives the full variable domain: ETGVTQSPTHLIKTRGQQVTLRCSSQSGHNTVSWYQQALGQGPQFIFQYYREEENGRGNFPPRFSGLQFPNYSSELNVNALELDDSALYLCASSLQEAYEQYFGPGTRLTVT.

V and J are TRBV2 and TRBJ2-5; TRBD2 agrees at 8 bases. The CDR3 length is 14 residues. Germline V lookup: CDR1 SNHLY, CDR2 FYNNEI. V gave up 2 bases and J gave up 5 bases; unmatched junction bases: 4. The CDR3 is CASSEYPGGETQYF. The CDR3 region has the DNA TGTGCCAGCAGTGAATACCCGGGGGGGGAGACCCAGTACTTC.

The chain has TRBV9 and TRBJ2-3; perhaps TRBD1 as D (6 bases). Germline lookup yields CDR1 SGDLS and CDR2 YYNGEE. CDR3 length equals 13 residues. Trimming took 3 bases from V and 3 from J, leaving 8 bases between them. CDR3 sequence: CASSAQGTDTQYF. CDR3 DNA: TGTGCCAGCAGCGCACAGGGTACAGATACGCAGTATTTT. The full variable domain, with the rest looked up from reference TRBV9 and TRBJ2-3, is DSGVTQTPKHLITATGQRVTLRCSPRSGDLSVYWYQQSLDQGLQFLIQYYNGEERAKGNILERFSAQQFPDLHSELNLSSLELGDSALYFCASSAQGTDTQYFGPGTRLTVL.

DNA of the CDR3: TGTGCCAGCAGTTACTCGGGACAGGGAGACACTGAAGCTTTCTTT. Encoded protein: CASSYSGQGDTEAFF. J is TRBJ1-1 and V is TRBV6-5; the match to TRBD1 covers 9 bases. The trim removed 0 bases at V and 3 bases at J, leaving 2 bases unmatched. The CDR3 contains 15 residues. Germline V lookup: CDR1 MNHEY, CDR2 SVGAGI.

This chain uses TRBV27 with TRBJ1-1; D remains ambiguous. This CDR3 spans 11 amino acids. Germline CDR1 is MNHEY and CDR2 is SMNVEV (reference sequence). Trimming removed 3 bases at V and 4 bases at J, with 3 bases between. CDR3 nucleotide sequence: TGTGCCAGCAGTTTCGGCACTGAAGCTTTCTTT. Amino acids: CASSFGTEAFF.

V usage is TRBV19 and J usage is TRBJ1-1; D call uncertain. CDR1 and CDR2 (germline): LNHDA, SQIVND (reference sequence). Trimming took 3 bases from V and 1 from J, leaving 9 bases between them. The CDR3 has 14 amino acids. In nucleotides, the CDR3 is TGTGCCAGTAGTATTGGGTTCCAGAACACTGAAGCTTTCTTT. Its protein is CASSIGFQNTEAFF. Combining the CDR3 with reference TRBV19 and TRBJ1-1 gives the whole variable domain DGGITQSPKYLFRKEGQNVTLSCEQNLNHDAMYWYRQDPGQGLRLIYYSQIVNDFQKGDIAEGYSVSREKKESFPLTVTSAQKNPTAFYLCASSIGFQNTEAFFGQGTRLTVV.

The CDR3 DNA reads TGTGCCAGCTCATCCGGACTAGCGGAACCCTCAGATACGCAGTATTTT. Its protein product is CASSSGLAEPSDTQYF. This rearrangement joins TRBV18 to TRBJ2-3, with 10 positions matching TRBD2. Germline V CDR1 and CDR2: KGHSH, LQKENI. This CDR3 region has 16 residues. V was pared by 5 bases and J by 4 bases, with 9 bases of the junction left unmatched.

CDR3 DNA: TGTGCCAGCAGCCCTATTACAGGGGGAGATATGGATCAAGAGACCCAGTACTTC. The encoded protein is CASSPITGGDMDQETQYF. The chain couples TRBV9 to TRBJ2-5; TRBD1 matches 8 bases. V lost 4 bases to trimming and J lost 2 bases; unmatched junction nucleotides: 16. CDR1 is SGDLS and CDR2 is YYNGEE in the germline V gene. This CDR3 has 18 residues.

J is TRBJ2-5 and V is TRBV6-5; D gene ambiguous. CDR3 length: 14 residues. Trimming took off 2 bases at V and 1 base at J, with 8 bases between the two ends. In germline, CDR1 is MNHEY, CDR2 SVGAGI. Here the CDR3 reads CASSYGDLQETQYF. CDR3 coding DNA: TGTGCCAGCAGTTACGGGGATCTCCAAGAGACCCAGTACTTC.

The chain carries TRBV27 and TRBJ1-5, with D uncertain. CDR1 is MNHEY and CDR2 is SMNVEV in the germline V gene (reference sequence). CDR3 length: 14 amino acids. The ends were cut back, 10 bases at V and 0 bases at J, with 13 bases in the middle. The CDR3 nucleotides are TGTGCCACCGCCGATTTAGATAGCAATCAGCCCCAGCATTTT. It encodes CATADLDSNQPQHF.

V is TRBV10-2 and J is TRBJ2-1, with 8 bases aligning to TRBD2. The V and J ends lost 6 bases and 8 bases, in that order; junction bases with no gene match: 9. The CDR3 has 14 amino acids. Germline CDR1 WSHSY, CDR2 SAAADI. The CDR3 loop is CASRPGGGSDEQFF. The DNA for the CDR3 is TGCGCCAGCAGGCCGGGAGGGGGGAGCGATGAGCAGTTCTTC.

The rearrangement uses TRBV9 and TRBJ2-7; TRBD1 is a possible D gene (6 bases). This CDR3 has 16 residues. V dropped 9 bases and J dropped 3 bases, with 25 bases sitting between them. Germline V gene sequence: CDR1 SGDLS, CDR2 YYNGEE. The CDR3 DNA reads TGTGCCACCTTCCGAGAGCCCCAGGGGCCTATCTACGAGCAGTACTTC. Its protein is CATFREPQGPIYEQYF.

The V and J genes are TRBV9 and TRBJ2-5; 11 bases fit TRBD2. This CDR3 is 21 amino acids long. V lost 2 bases and J lost 6; bases outside the gene matches: 24. Per the germline V gene, CDR1 is SGDLS and CDR2 is YYNGEE. The CDR3 DNA reads TGTGCCAGCAGCGTCTCTTTCCCTCATGAGGATAGCGGGGGGGCCCCGAAGACCCAGTACTTC. It specifies CASSVSFPHEDSGGAPKTQYF.